Below, 17 T cell receptor beta chains from the same sample are listed, as sequenced in a study of T cell repertoires in cytomegalovirus infection. TCRdb reprocessed the reads via MiXCR and lists one record per CDR3 protein. Seen here are about 310,000 distinct CDR3 sequences, about 17% observed once, and the top ten hold about 12%. Sequenced material: PBMCs. All receptors derive from a human donor in good health (CMV status not recorded). Some clones in this sample may be carry-over from other donors' samples.

The CDR3 region has the DNA TGTGCCAGCTCAACTCAGGGTTCGGTGGTGACGGCCAAGAGCTCTGGGGCCAACGTCCTGACTTTC. Protein: CASSTQGSVVTAKSSGANVLTF. The chain carries TRBV18 and TRBJ2-6; D is possibly TRBD1 (5 bases). Germline CDR1 and CDR2: KGHSH and LQKENI. This CDR3 is built from 22 residues. The germline V and J ends were trimmed by 5 bases and 0 bases, with 29 bases remaining between them.

This clonotype was recorded many times. V gene TRBV7-2 combines with J gene TRBJ2-2, with D possibly matching TRBD1 (6 bases). Germline assignment: CDR1 SGHTA and CDR2 FQGNSA. Trimming stripped 4 bases from V and 2 bases from J, with 14 bases between. The CDR3 has 16 residues. CDR3 protein: CASSSYRQANTGELFF. The CDR3, as DNA: TGTGCCAGCAGCTCTTACCGACAGGCTAACACCGGGGAGCTGTTTTTT. The full variable domain, with the rest looked up from reference TRBV7-2 and TRBJ2-2, is GAGVSQSPSNKVTEKGKDVELRCDPISGHTALYWYRQSLGQGLEFLIYFQGNSAPDKSGLPSDRFSAERTGGSVSTLTIQRTQQEDSAVYLCASSSYRQANTGELFFGEGSRLTVL.

This clonotype has a count of ten or more. J is TRBJ1-1 and V is TRBV7-2, with D unclear. The CDR3 runs to 13 residues. V lost 1 base to trimming and J lost 4 bases, with 7 bases between them. From germline, CDR1 is SGHTA and CDR2 FQGNSA. CDR3 region: CASSLELGTEAFF. The CDR3 DNA sequence: TGTGCCAGCAGCTTAGAATTAGGCACTGAAGCTTTCTTT.

This clonotype was seen repeatedly, ten times or more. The chain uses TRBV20-1 and TRBJ2-3; 11 bases map to TRBD2. The germline V gene encodes CDR1 DFQATT and CDR2 SNEGSKA (reference sequence). This CDR3 is 15 amino acids long. Losses at the gene ends were 5 bases for V and 6 bases for J; bases not matched to a gene: 10. The CDR3 protein is CSAAQLAGDKDTQYF. The CDR3 DNA follows: TGCAGTGCTGCCCAACTAGCGGGGGATAAGGATACGCAGTATTTT.

The chain joins TRBV4-3 to TRBJ2-4, with D possibly TRBD2 on 5 matching bases. Germline V CDR1 and CDR2: LGHNA, YSLEER. The CDR3 loop spans 18 amino acids. V lost 0 bases and J 0 bases, leaving 15 bases between the germline ends. CDR3 DNA sequence: TGCGCCAGCAGCCAAGAAGCTGGGGAGCCTCAAGCCAAAAACATTCAGTACTTC. Its translation is CASSQEAGEPQAKNIQYF.

This clonotype appeared many times. The chain has TRBV12-3 or TRBV12-4 and TRBJ1-5; TRBD1 aligns across 8 bases. V lost 6 bases to trimming and J lost 6 bases; unmatched junction nucleotides: 4. The CDR3 consists of 13 residues. The CDR3 spells CASSLRGRQPQHF. In DNA form, the CDR3 reads TGTGCCAGCAGCCTCAGGGGGCGTCAGCCCCAGCATTTT.

This clonotype was counted many times. The gene calls are TRBV7-2 and TRBJ1-2; D not certain. The CDR3 sequence is 14 residues long. Germline V CDR1 and CDR2: SGHTA, FQGNSA. V shed 7 bases and J shed 4 bases, with 16 bases lying between them. CDR3 sequence reads: CASILGPASYGYTF. CDR3 DNA: TGTGCCAGCATCCTCGGGCCTGCCTCCTATGGCTACACCTTC. Drawing the rest from reference TRBV7-2 and TRBJ1-2, the complete variable domain is GAGVSQSPSNKVTEKGKDVELRCDPISGHTALYWYRQSLGQGLEFLIYFQGNSAPDKSGLPSDRFSAERTGGSVSTLTIQRTQQEDSAVYLCASILGPASYGYTFGSGTRLTVV.

The table lists this clonotype with many counts. The CDR3 nucleotides are TGTGCCAGCAGCTTAACTCAGATCGGCACGGGCTCTGGAAACACCATATATTTT. This translates into CASSLTQIGTGSGNTIYF. V usage is TRBV7-8 and J usage is TRBJ1-3; D gene uncertain. This CDR3 spans 18 amino acids. V gave up 2 bases and J gave up 0 bases, with 17 bases separating them. Germline-derived CDR1 and CDR2 are SGHVS and FQNEAQ.

This clonotype occurred a few times. The chain carries TRBV4-3 and TRBJ1-1; TRBD1 aligns across 8 bases. J lost 7 bases, V lost 0 bases, and 4 bases had no gene match. CDR1 is LGHNA and CDR2 is YSLEER in the germline V gene. This CDR3 has 14 residues. The CDR3 loop reads CASSQDQGANEAFF. The CDR3 DNA follows: TGCGCCAGCAGCCAAGATCAGGGGGCTAATGAAGCTTTCTTT.

This clonotype was counted only a few times. The genes are TRBV28 and TRBJ1-5, with 11 bases that match TRBD1. There are 15 residues in the CDR3. The ends lost 5 bases at V and 5 bases at J; junction bases unmatched: 5. Looked up from germline, CDR1 is MDHEN and CDR2 is SYDVKM. The CDR3 protein is CASSVGQGVYQPQHF. DNA of the CDR3: TGTGCCAGCAGTGTGGGACAGGGGGTCTATCAGCCCCAGCATTTT.

The chain combines TRBV7-6 with TRBJ2-2; D unclear. The CDR3 covers 15 residues. The V and J ends lost 1 base and 1 base respectively, with 7 bases between them. The V gene's germline CDR1 is SGHVS and CDR2 FNYEAQ. The CDR3 sequence: CASSLVRQNTGELFF. The DNA for the CDR3 is TGTGCCAGCAGCTTAGTTCGTCAGAACACCGGGGAGCTGTTTTTT.

CDR3 DNA sequence: TGTGCCAGCAATAGTTGGCAGGGCAAGGAGACCCAGTACTTC. As protein: CASNSWQGKETQYF. The gene calls are TRBV2 and TRBJ2-5; D is perhaps TRBD1 (5 bases). Germline V gene sequence: CDR1 SNHLY, CDR2 FYNNEI. The V gene lost 7 bases and the J gene lost 5 bases, with 17 bases spanning the gap. The CDR3 extends over 14 amino acids.

The chain employs TRBV5-5 and TRBJ2-5, with 8 bases fitting TRBD1. CDR1 and CDR2 from the germline V gene are SGHKS and YYEKEE (reference sequence). CDR3 length: 14 residues. Trimming removed 3 bases from V and 4 bases from J; junction bases left unmatched: 5. Here the CDR3 DNA reads TGTGCCAGCAGCTGGGACAGGACGGGAGAGACCCAGTACTTC. Translating gives CASSWDRTGETQYF. Combining the CDR3 with reference TRBV5-5 and TRBJ2-5 gives the whole variable domain DAGVTQSPTHLIKTRGQQVTLRCSPISGHKSVSWYQQVLGQGPQFIFQYYEKEERGRGNFPDRFSARQFPNYSSELNVNALLLGDSALYLCASSWDRTGETQYFGPGTRLLVL.

Ten or more counts support this clonotype. The J gene is TRBJ1-6, the V gene TRBV7-6, with 7 bases fitting TRBD1. V dropped 5 bases and J dropped 7; count of bases not matched to a gene: 8. The CDR3 sequence is 15 residues long. Germline V gene lookup returns CDR1 SGHVS and CDR2 FNYEAQ. CDR3: CASSRRDSQNSPLHF. The CDR3 DNA reads as TGTGCCAGCAGCCGCCGGGACAGTCAGAATTCACCCCTCCACTTT.

At least ten counts were recorded for this clonotype. The CDR3 spells CASREGQGANEQYF. The CDR3 DNA sequence: TGTGCCAGCAGGGAGGGACAGGGTGCAAACGAGCAGTACTTC. This sequence joins TRBV6-1 and TRBJ2-7, with 9 bases lining up with TRBD1. Germline loops: CDR1 MNHNS, CDR2 SASEGT. CDR3 size: 14 residues. Germline trimming cut 6 bases from V and 5 bases from J; bases unmatched to any gene: 8.

This clonotype was detected only a few times. The chain recombines TRBV25-1 with TRBJ1-2, with D possibly matching TRBD1 (6 bases). The CDR3 contains 14 residues. CDR1 MGHDK and CDR2 SYGVNS come from the germline V gene. V lost 3 bases, J lost 5 bases, and 13 bases lay in between. The CDR3 is CASSDQGQSYGYTF. As DNA, the CDR3 is TGTGCCAGCAGTGACCAGGGACAAAGTTATGGCTACACCTTC.

This clonotype was found many times. The V gene is TRBV7-2, the J gene TRBJ1-1; tentatively, D is TRBD1 (5 bases). Trimming removed 2 bases from V and 0 bases from J, with 16 bases in between. In germline, CDR1 is SGHTA, CDR2 FQGNSA. The CDR3 has 17 residues. The chain's CDR3 is CASSLSLRGPMNTEAFF. CDR3 bases: TGTGCCAGCAGCTTAAGTTTGAGGGGACCCATGAACACTGAAGCTTTCTTT.